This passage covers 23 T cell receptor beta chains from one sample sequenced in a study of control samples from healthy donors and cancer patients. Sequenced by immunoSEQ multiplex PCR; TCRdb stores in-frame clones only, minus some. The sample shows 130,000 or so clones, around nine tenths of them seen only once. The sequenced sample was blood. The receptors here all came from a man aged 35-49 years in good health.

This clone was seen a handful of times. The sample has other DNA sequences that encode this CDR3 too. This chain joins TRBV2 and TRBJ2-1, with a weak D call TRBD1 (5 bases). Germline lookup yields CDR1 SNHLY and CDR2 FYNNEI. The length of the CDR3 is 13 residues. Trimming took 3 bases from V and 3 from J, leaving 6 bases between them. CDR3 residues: CASSDTGYNEQFF. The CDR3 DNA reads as TGTGCCAGCAGTGACACAGGCTACAATGAGCAGTTCTTC.

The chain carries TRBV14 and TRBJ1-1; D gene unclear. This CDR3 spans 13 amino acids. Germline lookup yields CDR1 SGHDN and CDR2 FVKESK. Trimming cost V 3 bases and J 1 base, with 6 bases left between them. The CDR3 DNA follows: TGTGCCAGCAGCCAGTCAGGGAACACTGAAGCTTTCTTT. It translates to CASSQSGNTEAFF.

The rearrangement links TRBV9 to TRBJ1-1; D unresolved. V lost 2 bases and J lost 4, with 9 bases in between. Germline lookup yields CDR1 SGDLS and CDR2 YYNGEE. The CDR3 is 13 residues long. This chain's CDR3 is CASSVGGSTEAFF. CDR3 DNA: TGTGCCAGCAGCGTCGGCGGAAGCACTGAAGCTTTCTTT.

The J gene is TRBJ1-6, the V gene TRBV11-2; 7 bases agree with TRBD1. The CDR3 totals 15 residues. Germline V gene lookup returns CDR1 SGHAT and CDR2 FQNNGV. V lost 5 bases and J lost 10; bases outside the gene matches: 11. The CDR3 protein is CASSPTRGGGSPLHF. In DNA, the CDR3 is TGTGCCAGCAGCCCCACCAGGGGGGGCGGATCACCCCTCCACTTT.

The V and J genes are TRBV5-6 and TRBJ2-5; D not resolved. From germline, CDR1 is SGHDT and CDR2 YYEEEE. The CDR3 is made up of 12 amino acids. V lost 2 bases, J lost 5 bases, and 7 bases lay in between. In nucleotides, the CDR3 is TGTGCCAGCAGCTTAGTTGGCGAGACCCAGTACTTC. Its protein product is CASSLVGETQYF.

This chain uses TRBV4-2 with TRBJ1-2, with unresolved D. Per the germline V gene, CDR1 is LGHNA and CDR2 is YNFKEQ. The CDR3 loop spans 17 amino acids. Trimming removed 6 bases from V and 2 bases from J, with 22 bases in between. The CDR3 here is CASSPQANPSGNYGYTF. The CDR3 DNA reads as TGTGCCAGCAGTCCCCAGGCTAACCCCTCGGGGAACTATGGCTACACCTTC.

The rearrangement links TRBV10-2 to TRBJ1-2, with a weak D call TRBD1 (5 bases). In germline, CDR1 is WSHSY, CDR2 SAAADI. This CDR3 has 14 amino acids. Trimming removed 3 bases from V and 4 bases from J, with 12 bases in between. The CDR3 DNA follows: TGCGCCAGCAGTGAAAGGGGCGGTGGCTATGGCTACACCTTC. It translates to CASSERGGGYGYTF.

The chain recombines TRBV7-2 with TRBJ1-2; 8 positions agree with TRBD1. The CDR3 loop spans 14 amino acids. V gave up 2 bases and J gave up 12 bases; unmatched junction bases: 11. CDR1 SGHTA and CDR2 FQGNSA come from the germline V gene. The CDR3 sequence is CASSLPSTGVINTF. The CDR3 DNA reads TGTGCCAGCAGCTTACCCTCGACAGGGGTAATTAACACCTTC.

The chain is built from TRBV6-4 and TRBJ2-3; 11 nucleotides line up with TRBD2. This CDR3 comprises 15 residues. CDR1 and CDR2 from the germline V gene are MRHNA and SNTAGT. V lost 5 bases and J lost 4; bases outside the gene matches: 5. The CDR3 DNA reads TGTGCCAGCAGTCGGACTAGCGGGTCGTCAGATACGCAGTATTTT. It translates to CASSRTSGSSDTQYF.

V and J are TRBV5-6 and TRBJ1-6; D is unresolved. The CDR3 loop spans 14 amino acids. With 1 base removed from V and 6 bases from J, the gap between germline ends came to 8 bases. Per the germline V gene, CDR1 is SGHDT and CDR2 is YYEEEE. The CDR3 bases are TGTGCCAGCAGCTTGCGTCCAGGTAATTCACCCCTCCACTTT. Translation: CASSLRPGNSPLHF.

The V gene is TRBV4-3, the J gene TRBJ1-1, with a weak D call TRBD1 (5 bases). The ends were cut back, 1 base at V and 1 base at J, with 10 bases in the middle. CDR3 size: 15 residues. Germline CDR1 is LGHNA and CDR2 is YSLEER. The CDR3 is CASSQAVGANTEAFF. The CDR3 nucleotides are TGCGCCAGCAGCCAAGCTGTAGGGGCGAACACTGAAGCTTTCTTT.

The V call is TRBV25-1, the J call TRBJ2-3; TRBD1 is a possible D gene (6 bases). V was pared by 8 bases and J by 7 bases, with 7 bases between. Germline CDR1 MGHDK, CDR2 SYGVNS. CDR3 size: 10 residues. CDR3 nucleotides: TGTGCCAGCGGGGGCTATACGCAGTATTTT. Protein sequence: CASGGYTQYF.

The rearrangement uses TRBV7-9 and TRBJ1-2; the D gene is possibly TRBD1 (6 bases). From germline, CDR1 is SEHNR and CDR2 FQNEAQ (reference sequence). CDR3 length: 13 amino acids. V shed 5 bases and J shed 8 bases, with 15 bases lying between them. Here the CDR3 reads CASSQTGISGYTF. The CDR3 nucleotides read TGTGCCAGCAGCCAAACAGGGATTTCCGGCTACACCTTC.

CDR3 in amino acids: CASSAWGATNEKLFF. In DNA form, the CDR3 reads TGTGCCAGCAGCGCCTGGGGGGCAACTAATGAAAAACTGTTTTTT. The chain uses TRBV7-9 and TRBJ1-4; possible D gene TRBD1, 5 bases. The V end lost 5 bases, the J end lost 0 bases, and 10 bases lay between the germline ends. CDR3 length: 15 residues. Per the germline V gene, CDR1 is SEHNR and CDR2 is FQNEAQ (reference sequence).

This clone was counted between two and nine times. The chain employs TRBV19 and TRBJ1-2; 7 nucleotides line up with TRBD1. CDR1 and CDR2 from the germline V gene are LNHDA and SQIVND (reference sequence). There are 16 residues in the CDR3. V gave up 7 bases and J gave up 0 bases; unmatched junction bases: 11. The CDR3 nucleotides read TGTGCCAGTAATATCCCGGGACAGCCCGCTAACTATGGCTACACCTTC. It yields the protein CASNIPGQPANYGYTF.

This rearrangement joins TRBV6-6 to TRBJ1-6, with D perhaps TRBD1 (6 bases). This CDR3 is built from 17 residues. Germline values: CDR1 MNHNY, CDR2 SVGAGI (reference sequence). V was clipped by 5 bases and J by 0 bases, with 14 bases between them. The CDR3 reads CASSPGGGRSYNSPLHF. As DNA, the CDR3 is TGTGCCAGCAGTCCCGGGGGGGGCCGCTCCTATAATTCACCCCTCCACTTT.

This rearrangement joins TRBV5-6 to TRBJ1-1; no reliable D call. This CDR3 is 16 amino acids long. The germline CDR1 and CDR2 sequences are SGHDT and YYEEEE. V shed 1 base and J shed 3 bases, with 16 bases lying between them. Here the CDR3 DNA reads TGTGCCAGCAGCTTGCCCTCGGGCGAAGCCCACACTGAAGCTTTCTTT. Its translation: CASSLPSGEAHTEAFF.

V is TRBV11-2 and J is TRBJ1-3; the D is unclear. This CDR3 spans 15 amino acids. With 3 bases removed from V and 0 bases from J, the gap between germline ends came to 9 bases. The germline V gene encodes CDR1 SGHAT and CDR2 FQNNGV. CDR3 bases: TGTGCCAGCAGCTTTTCGGCGAGCTCTGGAAACACCATATATTTT. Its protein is CASSFSASSGNTIYF.

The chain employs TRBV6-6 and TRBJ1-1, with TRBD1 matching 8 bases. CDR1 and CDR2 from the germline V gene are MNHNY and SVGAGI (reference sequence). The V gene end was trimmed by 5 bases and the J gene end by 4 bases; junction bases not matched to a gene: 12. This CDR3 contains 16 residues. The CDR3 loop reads CASSPGQGARGTEAFF. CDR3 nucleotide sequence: TGTGCCAGCAGTCCCGGACAGGGAGCCAGGGGCACTGAAGCTTTCTTT.

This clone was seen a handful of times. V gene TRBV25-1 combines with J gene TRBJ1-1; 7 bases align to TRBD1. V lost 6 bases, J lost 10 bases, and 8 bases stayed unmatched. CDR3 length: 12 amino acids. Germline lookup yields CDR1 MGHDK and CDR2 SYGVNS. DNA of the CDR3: TGTGCCAGCAGCTCAAGACAGGGTGCAGCTTTCTTT. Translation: CASSSRQGAAFF.

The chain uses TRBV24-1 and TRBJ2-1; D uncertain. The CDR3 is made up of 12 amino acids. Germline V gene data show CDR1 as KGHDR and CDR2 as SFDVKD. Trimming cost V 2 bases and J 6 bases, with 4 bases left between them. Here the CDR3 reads CATSDSGNEQFF. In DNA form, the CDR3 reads TGTGCCACCAGTGATTCAGGCAATGAGCAGTTCTTC.

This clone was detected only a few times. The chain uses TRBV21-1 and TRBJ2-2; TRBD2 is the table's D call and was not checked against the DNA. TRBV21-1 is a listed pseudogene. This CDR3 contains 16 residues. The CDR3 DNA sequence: TGTGCCAGCAGCGCCCGGGACTTACCGAACACCGGGGAGCTGTTTTTT. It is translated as CASSARDLPNTGELFF.

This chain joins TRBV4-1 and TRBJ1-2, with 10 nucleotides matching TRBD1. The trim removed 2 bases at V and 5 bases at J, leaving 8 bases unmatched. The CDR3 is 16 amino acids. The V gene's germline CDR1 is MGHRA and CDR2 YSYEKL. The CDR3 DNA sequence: TGCGCCAGCAGCCAAAGGGCCCCGGGACAGGGGTATGGCTACACCTTC. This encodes CASSQRAPGQGYGYTF.